This is a list of T cell receptor beta chains from one sample in a study of cytomegalovirus exposure and HLA in healthy donors. Clones were read by immunoSEQ multiplex PCR, and TCRdb kept only the in-frame ones, dropping some. Here the sample spans 120,000 or so clones, 81% being singletons. Sequences were obtained from PBMCs. These receptors all stem from a man between 18 and 35 years old in good health and CMV-seronegative. The CDR3 runs from the conserved cysteine through the conserved F or W. D genes are given only for firm matches. Some rows have no size entry. The others give once, few or many, or a class for an expanded clone.

abundance,d_gene,v_gene,j_gene,CDR3nt,CDR3aa
NA,TRBD1,TRBV4-1,TRBJ2-7,TGCGCCAGCAGCCAAACTGACAGGGTAGCCTACGAGCAGTACTTC,CASSQTDRVAYEQYF
few,TRBD2,TRBV10-3,TRBJ2-3,TGTGCCATCAGTTCGACTAGCGTTGATACGCAGTATTTT,CAISSTSVDTQYF
few,NA,TRBV6-1,TRBJ1-1,TGTGCCAGCAGTGAAGGGTTTGAGCCTTTAGACATGAACACTGAAGCTTTCTTT,CASSEGFEPLDMNTEAFF
NA,NA,TRBV5-5,TRBJ1-6,TGTGCCAGCAGCCCATCGAGTCTGAATAATTCACCCCTCCACTTT,CASSPSSLNNSPLHF
once,TRBD2,TRBV18,TRBJ2-7,TGTGCCAGCTCACCTTCTCTAGCGGGGGGGTCGAAGGTGTACGAGCAGTACTTC,CASSPSLAGGSKVYEQYF
NA,NA,TRBV10-3,TRBJ2-7,TGTGCCATCACCGACAGAGCCTACGAGCAGTACTTC,CAITDRAYEQYF
NA,TRBD1,TRBV7-3,TRBJ1-2,TGTGCCAGCAGTTACGACAGGGGTTATGGCTACACCTTC,CASSYDRGYGYTF
NA,NA,TRBV6-5,TRBJ2-7,TGTGCCAGCAGTTCTCACACGACTTCCTACGAGCAGTACTTC,CASSSHTTSYEQYF
NA,TRBD1,TRBV6-5,TRBJ1-4,TGTGCCAGCACCGCCGGGACAGGGAATGAAAAACTGTTTTTT,CASTAGTGNEKLFF
once,TRBD2,TRBV4-3,TRBJ2-5,TGCGCCAGCAGCCAAGAAAAGCTAGCGGGGGGCGGGGAGACCCAGTACTTC,CASSQEKLAGGGETQYF
NA,TRBD1,TRBV7-6,TRBJ2-2,TGTGCCAGCAGCCCAAACCCCCCGGCAGGGGGCAAAACCGGGGAGCTGTTTTTT,CASSPNPPAGGKTGELFF
NA,NA,TRBV6-4,TRBJ1-5,TGTGCCAGCAGTAGGGAGGTTAATCAGCCCCAGCATTTT,CASSREVNQPQHF
NA,TRBD1,TRBV4-1,TRBJ1-1,TGCGCCAGCAGCGCCGGACCCACAGGGGGCAACACTGAAGCTTTCTTT,CASSAGPTGGNTEAFF
NA,NA,TRBV6-6,TRBJ2-7,TGTGCCAGCAGTCGTTCTAAGGCGGGCGAGCAGTACTTC,CASSRSKAGEQYF
NA,TRBD1,TRBV6-5,TRBJ2-5,TGTGCCAGCAGCCCTGACAGGGGGCGAGGGACCCAGTACTTC,CASSPDRGRGTQYF
NA,TRBD1,TRBV4-1,TRBJ2-1,TGCGCCAGCAGCCCGGACAGGGGAGGGGTGGATGAGCAGTTCTTC,CASSPDRGGVDEQFF
once,TRBD1,TRBV19,TRBJ2-5,TGTGCCAGTAGTATGGGTAGGGGGCTTCAAGAGACCCAGTACTTC,CASSMGRGLQETQYF
NA,TRBD1,TRBV15,TRBJ2-7,TGTGCCACCAGCAGGAGAGGGACAGGGTACGAGCAGTACTTC,CATSRRGTGYEQYF
NA,NA,TRBV7-9,TRBJ2-1,TGTGCCAGCAGCAAAACCCTACTTCAGGGGCCCAACTACAATGAGCAGTTCTTC,CASSKTLLQGPNYNEQFF
NA,NA,TRBV9,TRBJ2-1,TGTGCCAGCAGTGAGCAGGGGGGACATCGGAATGAGCAGTTCTTC,CASSEQGGHRNEQFF
NA,NA,TRBV7-9,TRBJ1-2,TGTGCCAGCAGCTTAGGGGGCGGTTATGGCTACACCTTC,CASSLGGGYGYTF
NA,TRBD1,TRBV5-1,TRBJ2-7,TGCGCCAGCAGGGGACAGGGAGCTTTTGGCGAGCAGTACTTC,CASRGQGAFGEQYF
NA,TRBD2,TRBV7-9,TRBJ2-7,TGTGCCAGCAGCCCTAGAGCGGGGGGACCTTACGAGCAGTACTTC,CASSPRAGGPYEQYF
NA,TRBD1,TRBV5-1,TRBJ2-6,TGCGCCAGCAGCTTGGAGGGACAGACTGCTTGGGCCAACGTCCTGACTTTC,CASSLEGQTAWANVLTF
NA,TRBD2,TRBV10-3,TRBJ2-3,TGTGCCATCAGGCACGGGACTAGCGGGGGGGCCGGAACAGATACGCAGTATTTT,CAIRHGTSGGAGTDTQYF
NA,NA,TRBV15,TRBJ1-2,TGTGCCACCAGCAGTATTAGGGGTTTCGGCTACACCTTC,CATSSIRGFGYTF
NA,TRBD2,TRBV11-2,TRBJ2-5,TGTGCCAGCAGCTTAGAGCCGACGCTAGCGGGGATGGAGACCCAGTACTTC,CASSLEPTLAGMETQYF
NA,TRBD1,TRBV19,TRBJ1-6,TGTGCCAGTGGGCAGGGGGCAGTTAATTCACCCCTCCACTTT,CASGQGAVNSPLHF
NA,NA,TRBV7-9,TRBJ1-1,TGTGCCAGCAGCACCCGACAGAACACTGAAGCTTTCTTT,CASSTRQNTEAFF
few,TRBD1,TRBV6-6,TRBJ1-1,TGTGCCAGCAGTCATCATCCAGGGGGGAACACTGAAGCTTTCTTT,CASSHHPGGNTEAFF
NA,TRBD2,TRBV7-9,TRBJ2-5,TGTGCCAGCAGCTTAGGGCTAGCGGGGGATCAAGAGACCCAGTACTTC,CASSLGLAGDQETQYF
NA,TRBD1,TRBV10-3,TRBJ1-2,TGTGCCACCCAGGGACAGGGGATCATTGGCTACACCTTC,CATQGQGIIGYTF
NA,NA,TRBV11-2,TRBJ1-1,TGTGCCAGCAGCCCCGGTATGGGGGGCACTGAAGCTTTCTTT,CASSPGMGGTEAFF
NA,NA,TRBV5-5,TRBJ2-7,TGTGCCAGCAGCTTTACCCGTCCTCCACTCACCTACGAGCAGTACTTC,CASSFTRPPLTYEQYF
NA,TRBD2,TRBV7-2,TRBJ2-5,TGTGCCAGCAGCTTAGCGCCGAGCGGGGGGCCCCTCCAAGAGACCCAGTACTTC,CASSLAPSGGPLQETQYF
NA,NA,TRBV5-6,TRBJ1-2,TGTGCCAGCAGCCCTAACAGGTTAGGGGGCTACACCTTC,CASSPNRLGGYTF
NA,TRBD1,TRBV11-2,TRBJ2-7,TGTGCCAGCAGCCACGGGACAGAATACGAGCAGTACTTC,CASSHGTEYEQYF
NA,NA,TRBV15,TRBJ1-5,TGTGCCACCAGTCCCACAAGGGGCTCCAATCAGCCCCAGCATTTT,CATSPTRGSNQPQHF
NA,NA,TRBV14,TRBJ1-6,TGTGCCAGCAGCCGTACCGGGGGCTCCTATAATTCACCCCTCCACTTT,CASSRTGGSYNSPLHF
once,NA,TRBV5-1,TRBJ1-2,TGCGCCAGCAGCTTCCAGAACACGTGGGAGAACGGCTATGGCTACACCTTC,CASSFQNTWENGYGYTF
NA,NA,TRBV11-2,TRBJ2-7,TGTGCCAGCACGGGGTACAACTCCTACGAGCAGTACTTC,CASTGYNSYEQYF
NA,NA,TRBV19,TRBJ1-4,TGTGCCAGTAGTCGCCTGATATTGGGCGGGAACGAAAAACTGTTTTTT,CASSRLILGGNEKLFF
few,TRBD1,TRBV6-5,TRBJ1-4,TGTGCCAGCAGTTACAGGGGGCTGACTGAAAAACTGTTTTTT,CASSYRGLTEKLFF
NA,NA,TRBV28,TRBJ1-2,TGTGCCAGCAGTCCTGATGGGGGGACCTATGGCTACACCTTC,CASSPDGGTYGYTF
NA,TRBD1,TRBV5-4,TRBJ1-2,TGTGCCAGCAGCCGACCTATCACAGGGGGAGGCTACACCTTC,CASSRPITGGGYTF